This TCR beta chain was captured in a study of beta chain features in type 1 diabetes (dated by TCRdb to between 2018 and 2020). Regarding the study in general: Mean age, gender distribution, total cell number and subset yield did not differ between patients and healthy donors. The study compared the TCRB repertoires of sorted circulating CD4+ T cell subsets in recently diagnosed type 1 diabetes patients with those in matched healthy donors. Regulatory and stem cell-like memory subsets were obtained from only 8 patients and about eight healthy donors, while naive and central memory subsets were obtained from all 30 or so donors. A total of about 110,000,000 sorted cells were examined across all samples, and a strong correlation was observed between cell number per subset and RNA yield. Overall results and qualifications from the work: Fewer insertions and more nucleotide deletions at VDJ recombination sites were observed in patients with type 1 diabetes, implying thymic rearrangement abnormalities. Shorter templates might have been favored by PCR, but patient and control samples were amplified and corrected together, so both groups would have been affected equally by any skew. Because small numbers of individuals were included in the HLA sub-analyses, any influence of HLA type on TCRB rearrangement was left unresolved. Type 1 diabetes patients showed a moderate but significant shortening of TCRB CDR3 length in all four CD4+ subsets. Because cDNA rather than genomic DNA was sequenced, highly expressing activated cells could have been over-represented, although no difference in activation and CD3 levels was found between groups. The naive, central memory and regulatory TCRB repertoires appeared to resemble one another more closely among patients than among healthy donors.

The High Capacity cDNA Reverse Transcription Kit was used to reverse transcribe all of the isolated RNA, meaning that expressed TCRB transcripts were what got sequenced. Deep immunoSEQ sequencing was applied to naive, central memory and regulatory T cell samples, giving an average of roughly 3.5 million total reads per sample. Sorted cells were lysed in RLT buffer and RNA was extracted with DNase-treated RNeasy Micro or Mini kits, depending on cell number. To prevent cross-contamination, every cell subset was processed on its own, while patient and healthy donor samples were processed together. Using the immunoSEQ multiplex PCR, TCRB sequences were amplified from cDNA into 87-bp fragments spanning the CDR3 region. Sequencing of the amplicons was performed on the Illumina HiSeq platform. The original pipeline was this. Synthetic template baselines were used to correct PCR bias computationally, reads within Hamming distance 2 were collapsed together, and singletons that could not be merged were discarded. By aligning reads against IMGT, V, D and J genes, CDR3 length, and insertions or deletions at six rearrangement sites were assigned. Clonotype counts were normalized to sorted cell number within each subset before computing true diversity and Gini coefficients with the tcR R package. The overlap coefficient, calculated on TCRB nucleotide sequences, was used to quantify repertoire sharing. The table was pulled from immuneACCESS by TCRdb, which kept in-frame rearrangements only. Such tables lose some clones; where checked, under half of the loss comes from unresolved V genes, and the rest has no known cause. V and J calls and clone size follow that table, whereas D and trimming were derived from the DNA. For this sample there are some 240,000 clones; roughly a tenth appear just once. The biggest ten clones account for 1% to 1.5% of the sample.

This clone was seen ten or more times. Its binding antigen is unknown. No much larger clone exists at a distance of one base, and base qualities are not known. A single peripheral blood draw of approximately 120 mL on average was collected from each donor into heparinised tubes. Naive, central memory, regulatory and stem cell-like memory CD4+ T cells were sorted on a BD FACSAria II using a panel including CD45RO, CCR7, CD25, CD127, CD95 and CD27. All sorted populations exceeded 98% purity. Right away, PBMCs were isolated by Lymphoprep density gradient centrifugation and were stained directly, with no culture step. So that batch effects would be minimized, each experiment stained and sorted samples in pairs, pairing one healthy donor with one patient. From the germline V gene, CDR1 is SQVTM and CDR2 is ANQGSEA. At the junction V is shortened by 7 bases and J by 4 bases, with 11 bases in between. Reading from cysteine to phenylalanine, the CDR3 counts 12 amino acids. Only the CDR3 part of the read is kept: 36 bases, read in frame from the first base.

The sequence was obtained from a man younger than 30 in good health. The chain links TRBV29-1 with TRBJ2-4, with the identity of the D gene unclear. Sequenced: central memory CD4+ T cells from blood. Here is the DNA: TGCAGCGCGGTGAACTGGAAAAACATTCAGTACTTC. It codes for CSAVNWKNIQYF.